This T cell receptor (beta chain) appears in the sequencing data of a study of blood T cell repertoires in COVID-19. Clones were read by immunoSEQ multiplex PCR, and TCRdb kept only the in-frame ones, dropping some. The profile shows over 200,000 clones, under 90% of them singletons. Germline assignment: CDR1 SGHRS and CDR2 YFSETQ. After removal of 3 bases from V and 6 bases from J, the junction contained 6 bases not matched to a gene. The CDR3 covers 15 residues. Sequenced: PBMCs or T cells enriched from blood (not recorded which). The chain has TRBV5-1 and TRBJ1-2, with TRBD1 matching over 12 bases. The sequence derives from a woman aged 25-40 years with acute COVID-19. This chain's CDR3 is CASSYPGTGGDGYTF. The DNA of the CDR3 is TGCGCCAGCAGCTACCCCGGGACAGGGGGCGATGGCTACACCTTC.